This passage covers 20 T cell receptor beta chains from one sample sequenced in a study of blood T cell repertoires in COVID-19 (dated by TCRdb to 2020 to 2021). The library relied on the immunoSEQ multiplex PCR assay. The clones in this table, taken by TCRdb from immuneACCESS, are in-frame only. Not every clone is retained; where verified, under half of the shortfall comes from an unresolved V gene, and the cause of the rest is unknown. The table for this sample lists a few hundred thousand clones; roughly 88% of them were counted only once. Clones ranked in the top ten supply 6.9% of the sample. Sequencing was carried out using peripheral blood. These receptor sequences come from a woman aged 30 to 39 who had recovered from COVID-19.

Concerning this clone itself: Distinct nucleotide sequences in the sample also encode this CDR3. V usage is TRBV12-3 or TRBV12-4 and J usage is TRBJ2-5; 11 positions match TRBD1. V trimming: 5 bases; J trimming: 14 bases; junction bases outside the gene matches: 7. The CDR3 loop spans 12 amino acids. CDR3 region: CASSPLDRGQYF. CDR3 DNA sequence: TGTGCCAGCAGTCCGCTGGACAGGGGGCAATACTTC.

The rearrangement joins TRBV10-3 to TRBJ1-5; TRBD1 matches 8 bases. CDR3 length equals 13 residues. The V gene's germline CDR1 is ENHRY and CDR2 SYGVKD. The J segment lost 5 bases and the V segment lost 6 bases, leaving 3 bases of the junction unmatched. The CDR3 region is CAIRPGQDQPQHF. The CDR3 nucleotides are TGTGCCATCAGACCGGGACAGGATCAGCCCCAGCATTTT.

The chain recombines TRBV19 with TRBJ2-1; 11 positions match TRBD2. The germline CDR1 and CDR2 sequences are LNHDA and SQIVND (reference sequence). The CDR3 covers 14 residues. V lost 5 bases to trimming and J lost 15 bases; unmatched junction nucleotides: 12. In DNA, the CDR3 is TGTGCCAGTAGTGCCGGGACTAGCGGCCCTAGGGGGTTCTTC. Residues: CASSAGTSGPRGFF.

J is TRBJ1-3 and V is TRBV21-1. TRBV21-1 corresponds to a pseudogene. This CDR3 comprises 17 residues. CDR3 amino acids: CASSKGGTGPSGNTIYF. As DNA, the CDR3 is TGTGCCAGCAGCAAAGGAGGGACTGGACCTTCTGGAAACACCATATATTTT.

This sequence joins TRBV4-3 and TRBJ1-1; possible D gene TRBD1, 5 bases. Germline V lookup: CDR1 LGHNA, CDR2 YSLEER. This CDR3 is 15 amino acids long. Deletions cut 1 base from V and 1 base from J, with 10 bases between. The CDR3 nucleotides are TGCGCCAGCAGCCAAGCTTCCAGGGCGAACACTGAAGCTTTCTTT. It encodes CASSQASRANTEAFF.

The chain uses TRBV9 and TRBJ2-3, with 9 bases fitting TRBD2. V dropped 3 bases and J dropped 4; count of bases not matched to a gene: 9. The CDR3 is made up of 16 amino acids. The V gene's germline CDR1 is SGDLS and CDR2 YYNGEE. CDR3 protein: CASSGRPGLASDTQYF. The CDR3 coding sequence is TGTGCCAGCAGCGGCCGCCCGGGACTAGCATCAGATACGCAGTATTTT.

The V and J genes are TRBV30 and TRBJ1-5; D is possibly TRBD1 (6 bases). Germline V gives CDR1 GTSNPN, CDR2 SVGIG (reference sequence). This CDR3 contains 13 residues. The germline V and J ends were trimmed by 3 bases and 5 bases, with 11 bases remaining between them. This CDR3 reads CAWRGRGDQPQHF. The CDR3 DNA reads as TGTGCCTGGAGAGGCAGGGGAGATCAGCCCCAGCATTTT.

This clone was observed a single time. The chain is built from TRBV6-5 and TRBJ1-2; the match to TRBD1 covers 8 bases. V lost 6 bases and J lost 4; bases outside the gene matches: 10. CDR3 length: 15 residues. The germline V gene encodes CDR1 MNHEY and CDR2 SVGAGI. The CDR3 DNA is TGTGCCAGCAGCCAGAGTCTACAGGGGGGCTATGGCTACACCTTC. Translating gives CASSQSLQGGYGYTF.

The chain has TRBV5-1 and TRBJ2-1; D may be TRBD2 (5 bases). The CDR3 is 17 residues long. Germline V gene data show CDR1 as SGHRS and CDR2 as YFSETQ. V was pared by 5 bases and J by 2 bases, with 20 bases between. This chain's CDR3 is CASSFNLVQRTYNEQFF. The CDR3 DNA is TGCGCCAGCAGTTTTAACCTTGTTCAGCGGACCTACAATGAGCAGTTCTTC.

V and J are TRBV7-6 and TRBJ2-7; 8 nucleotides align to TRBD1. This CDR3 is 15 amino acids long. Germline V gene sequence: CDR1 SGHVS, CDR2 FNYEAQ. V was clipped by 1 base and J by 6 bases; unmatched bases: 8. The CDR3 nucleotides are TGTGCCAGCAGCTTAGACGCAGGGGGCGGGTTCGAGCAGTACTTC. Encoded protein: CASSLDAGGGFEQYF.

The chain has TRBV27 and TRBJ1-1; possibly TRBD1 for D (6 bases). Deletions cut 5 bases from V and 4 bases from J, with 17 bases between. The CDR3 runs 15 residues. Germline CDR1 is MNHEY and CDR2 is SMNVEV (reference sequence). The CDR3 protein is CASSPLAGVGTEAFF. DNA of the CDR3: TGTGCCAGCAGTCCGCTCGCAGGGGTGGGCACTGAAGCTTTCTTT.

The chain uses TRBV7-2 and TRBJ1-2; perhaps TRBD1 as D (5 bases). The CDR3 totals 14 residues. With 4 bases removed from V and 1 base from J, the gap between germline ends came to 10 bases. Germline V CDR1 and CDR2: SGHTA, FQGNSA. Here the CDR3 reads CASSSRQLNYGYTF. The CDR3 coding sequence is TGTGCCAGCAGCTCACGACAGCTTAACTATGGCTACACCTTC.

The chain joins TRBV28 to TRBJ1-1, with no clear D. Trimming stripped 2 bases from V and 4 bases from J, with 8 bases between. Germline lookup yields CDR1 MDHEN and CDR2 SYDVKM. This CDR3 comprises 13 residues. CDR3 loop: CASSLGPFTEAFF. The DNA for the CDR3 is TGTGCCAGCAGTTTAGGGCCCTTCACTGAAGCTTTCTTT.

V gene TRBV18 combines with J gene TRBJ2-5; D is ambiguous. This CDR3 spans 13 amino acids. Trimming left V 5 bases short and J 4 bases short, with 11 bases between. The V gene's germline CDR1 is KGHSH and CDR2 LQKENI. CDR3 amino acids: CASSISAAETQYF. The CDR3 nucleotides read TGTGCCAGCTCAATCTCGGCGGCAGAGACCCAGTACTTC.

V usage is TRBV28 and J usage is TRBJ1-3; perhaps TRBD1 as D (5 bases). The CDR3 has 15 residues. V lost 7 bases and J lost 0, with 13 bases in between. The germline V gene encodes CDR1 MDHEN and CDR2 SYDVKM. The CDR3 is CASTWGRSSGNTIYF. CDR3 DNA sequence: TGTGCCAGCACGTGGGGGAGGAGCTCTGGAAACACCATATATTTT.

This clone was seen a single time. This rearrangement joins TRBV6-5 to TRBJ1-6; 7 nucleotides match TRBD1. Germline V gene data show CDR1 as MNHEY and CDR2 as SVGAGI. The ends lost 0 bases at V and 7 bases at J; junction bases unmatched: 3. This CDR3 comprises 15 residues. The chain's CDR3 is CASSYSGQLNSPLHF. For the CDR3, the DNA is TGTGCCAGCAGTTACTCGGGACAGCTAAATTCACCCCTCCACTTT.

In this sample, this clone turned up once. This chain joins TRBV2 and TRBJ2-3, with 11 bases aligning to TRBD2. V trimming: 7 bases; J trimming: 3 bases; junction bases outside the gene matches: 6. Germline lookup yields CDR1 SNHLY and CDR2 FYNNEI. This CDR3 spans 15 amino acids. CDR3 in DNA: TGTGCCAGCAACCAACTAGCGGGGGATACAGATACGCAGTATTTT. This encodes CASNQLAGDTDTQYF.

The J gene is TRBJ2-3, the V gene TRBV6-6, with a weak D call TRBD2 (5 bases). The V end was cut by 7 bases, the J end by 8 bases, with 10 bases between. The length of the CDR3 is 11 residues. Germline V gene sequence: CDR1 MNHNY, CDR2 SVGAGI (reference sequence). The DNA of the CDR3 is TGTGCCAGCACCCCAGGAGGTACGCAGTATTTT. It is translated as CASTPGGTQYF.

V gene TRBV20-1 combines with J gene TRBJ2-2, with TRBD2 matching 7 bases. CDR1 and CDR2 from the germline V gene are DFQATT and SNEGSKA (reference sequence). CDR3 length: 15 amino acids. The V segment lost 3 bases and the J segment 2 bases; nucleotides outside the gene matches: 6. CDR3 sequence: CSASSAGINTGELFF. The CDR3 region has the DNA TGCAGTGCTAGTTCAGCGGGGATAAACACCGGGGAGCTGTTTTTT.

For the CDR3, the DNA is TGCGCCAGCAGCTTGGGTCCGGGACAGGGGGACGGCTACACCTTC. This codes for CASSLGPGQGDGYTF. The chain recombines TRBV5-1 with TRBJ1-2; 11 bases fit TRBD1. Germline lookup yields CDR1 SGHRS and CDR2 YFSETQ. The junction had 6 bases not matched to a gene; V was cut back by 0 bases and J by 8 bases. This CDR3 is built from 15 residues.